One and the same sample provided the 32 T cell receptor beta chains below, sequenced in a study of blood T cell repertoires in COVID-19. Assay: immunoSEQ multiplex PCR; the TCRdb copy retains only in-frame clones and omits some. The data contain 210,000 or so clones, around 90% of them singletons. The sample comprised peripheral blood. The receptors here all came from a man younger than 40 with acute or convalescent COVID-19.

This sequence joins TRBV9 and TRBJ2-2; TRBD1 matches 10 bases. The V and J ends lost 0 bases and 5 bases, in that order; junction bases with no gene match: 4. The CDR3 runs 16 residues. In germline, CDR1 is SGDLS, CDR2 YYNGEE. The CDR3: CASSVVWDRGTGELFF. CDR3 bases: TGTGCCAGCAGCGTAGTGTGGGACAGGGGAACCGGGGAGCTGTTTTTT. The variable domain in full, with the rest retrieved from reference TRBV9 and TRBJ2-2, is DSGVTQTPKHLITATGQRVTLRCSPRSGDLSVYWYQQSLDQGLQFLIQYYNGEERAKGNILERFSAQQFPDLHSELNLSSLELGDSALYFCASSVVWDRGTGELFFGEGSRLTVL.

The rearrangement joins TRBV6-2 or TRBV6-3 to TRBJ2-7; tentative D call: TRBD2 (6 bases). Between the trimmed V and J ends, which lost 4 bases and 6 bases, there was a span of 22 bases. Germline loops: CDR1 MNHEY, CDR2 SVGEGT. The length of the CDR3 is 16 residues. The CDR3 bases are TGTGCCAGCAGTTCCCCCGGGGGACGGGAGAATGGCGAGCAGTACTTC. Protein sequence: CASSSPGGRENGEQYF.

CDR3 residues: CASSPLSGMVAEAFF. CDR3 sequence (DNA): TGTGCCAGCAGCCCCCTGTCAGGGATGGTGGCTGAAGCTTTCTTT. The V and J genes are TRBV11-2 and TRBJ1-1; tentative D call: TRBD1 (5 bases). Germline V gives CDR1 SGHAT, CDR2 FQNNGV. The CDR3 sequence is 15 residues long. Trimming shortened V by 5 bases and J by 6 bases, and 19 bases separated the two germline ends.

This chain connects TRBV19 to TRBJ2-7, with D possibly matching TRBD1 (6 bases). V was shortened by 4 bases and J by 3 bases, with 13 bases between the two germline ends. This CDR3 is 14 amino acids long. In germline, CDR1 is LNHDA, CDR2 SQIVND (reference sequence). The CDR3 region has the DNA TGTGCCAGTAGTAAAGCCGACAGGAGCTACGAGCAGTACTTC. Amino acid sequence: CASSKADRSYEQYF. The variable domain in full, completed from reference TRBV19 and TRBJ2-7, reads DGGITQSPKYLFRKEGQNVTLSCEQNLNHDAMYWYRQDPGQGLRLIYYSQIVNDFQKGDIAEGYSVSREKKESFPLTVTSAQKNPTAFYLCASSKADRSYEQYFGPGTRLTVT.

This clone was counted a single time. The V call is TRBV27, the J call TRBJ2-3; D is uncertain. V was trimmed by 8 bases and J by 6 bases, leaving 18 bases between them. In germline, CDR1 is MNHEY, CDR2 SMNVEV (reference sequence). The CDR3 is made up of 14 amino acids. The CDR3 region is CASGGFALTDTQYF. The CDR3 nucleotides read TGTGCCAGCGGCGGTTTTGCCCTCACGGATACGCAGTATTTT.

This chain's CDR3 is CASSLVQSSSYEQYF. DNA of the CDR3: TGTGCCAGCAGCTTAGTTCAGTCCAGCTCCTACGAGCAGTACTTC. V and J are TRBV11-2 and TRBJ2-7; D remains ambiguous. The germline V and J ends were trimmed by 1 base and 0 bases, with 10 bases remaining between them. Germline CDR1 and CDR2: SGHAT and FQNNGV. This CDR3 region has 15 residues.

The rearrangement uses TRBV5-1 and TRBJ2-3; 8 nucleotides line up with TRBD2. In germline, CDR1 is SGHRS, CDR2 YFSETQ. This CDR3 contains 16 residues. The V gene end was trimmed by 4 bases and the J gene end by 4 bases; junction bases not matched to a gene: 11. CDR3 nucleotides: TGCGCCAGCAGCCCACCACCGGGACTAGTCTCAGATACGCAGTATTTT. The encoded protein is CASSPPPGLVSDTQYF. The entire variable domain, with the rest obtained from reference TRBV5-1 and TRBJ2-3, is as follows: KAGVTQTPRYLIKTRGQQVTLSCSPISGHRSVSWYQQTPGQGLQFLFEYFSETQRNKGNFPGRFSGRQFSNSRSEMNVSTLELGDSALYLCASSPPPGLVSDTQYFGPGTRLTVL.

The rearrangement uses TRBV19 and TRBJ2-5, with 8 bases fitting TRBD2. V lost 3 bases, J lost 5 bases, and 14 bases stayed unmatched. This CDR3 contains 17 residues. CDR1 LNHDA and CDR2 SQIVND come from the germline V gene (reference sequence). CDR3 coding DNA: TGTGCCAGTAGTATTAGAGGCGGGAGGTTTACGAAGGAGACCCAGTACTTC. Translation gives CASSIRGGRFTKETQYF.

The chain is built from TRBV29-1 and TRBJ1-1, with 8 bases fitting TRBD1. Germline CDR1 reads SQVTM; CDR2 reads ANQGSEA. The CDR3 length is 14 residues. With 7 bases clipped from V and 1 base from J, the junction kept 8 bases outside the gene matches. The CDR3 loop reads CSAGGGQANTEAFF. The CDR3 region has the DNA TGCAGCGCTGGGGGGGGACAGGCGAACACTGAAGCTTTCTTT.

This chain joins TRBV7-3 and TRBJ2-3, with 13 bases that match TRBD2. In germline, CDR1 is SGHTA, CDR2 FQGTGA. The CDR3 is 17 residues long. V dropped 0 bases and J dropped 1; count of bases not matched to a gene: 1. In nucleotides, the CDR3 is TGTGCCAGCAGCTTAACCGGGACTAGCGGGGGCACAGATACGCAGTATTTT. This sequence encodes CASSLTGTSGGTDTQYF.

The chain couples TRBV10-2 to TRBJ2-7, with 8 nucleotides matching TRBD1. Germline lookup yields CDR1 WSHSY and CDR2 SAAADI. This CDR3 spans 14 amino acids. Trimming took 6 bases from V and 2 from J; bases not matched to a gene: 6. The CDR3 DNA reads TGCGCCAGCAGGGGACAGGTCCTGACCTACGAGCAGTACTTC. As protein: CASRGQVLTYEQYF.

The rearrangement uses TRBV11-2 and TRBJ1-5; D call uncertain. Trimming left V 5 bases short and J 4 bases short, with 9 bases between. The CDR3 totals 13 residues. Germline-derived CDR1 and CDR2 are SGHAT and FQNNGV. CDR3 protein: CASSPDWNQPQHF. The CDR3 DNA sequence: TGTGCCAGCAGCCCAGACTGGAATCAGCCCCAGCATTTT.

V gene TRBV7-8 combines with J gene TRBJ1-5; 7 positions agree with TRBD1. V lost 5 bases and J lost 0; bases outside the gene matches: 16. CDR1 and CDR2 from the germline V gene are SGHVS and FQNEAQ. The CDR3 covers 19 residues. CDR3 nucleotides: TGTGCCAGCAGCCTCAGGGGAGGACAGGAGATATATAGCAATCAGCCCCAGCATTTT. It encodes CASSLRGGQEIYSNQPQHF.

The chain couples TRBV6-6 to TRBJ2-6, with D uncertain. The CDR3 totals 14 residues. Trimming left V 6 bases short and J 2 bases short, with 8 bases between. Germline lookup yields CDR1 MNHNY and CDR2 SVGAGI (reference sequence). The CDR3 region is CASSNLAGANVLTF. DNA of the CDR3: TGTGCCAGCAGCAACTTGGCTGGGGCCAACGTCCTGACTTTC.

This chain connects TRBV5-1 to TRBJ1-5; TRBD1 is a possible D gene (6 bases). Trimming removed 2 bases at V and 1 base at J, with 10 bases between. The CDR3 length is 15 residues. Germline V gene sequence: CDR1 SGHRS, CDR2 YFSETQ. CDR3 sequence (DNA): TGCGCCAGCAGCTTCAAAACAGGGAGCAATCAGCCCCAGCATTTT. This codes for CASSFKTGSNQPQHF.

Turning to this clone: The sample carries other DNA sequences with the same CDR3. This chain connects TRBV11-2 to TRBJ2-1; D may be TRBD2 (6 bases). This CDR3 region has 16 residues. Trimming cost V 2 bases and J 0 bases, with 11 bases left between them. Germline values: CDR1 SGHAT, CDR2 FQNNGV. The CDR3 sequence is CASSLRRDSSYNEQFF. CDR3 DNA: TGTGCCAGCAGCTTAAGGCGGGATTCCTCCTACAATGAGCAGTTCTTC. The complete variable domain, with remaining parts taken from reference TRBV11-2 and TRBJ2-1, reads EAGVAQSPRYKIIEKRQSVAFWCNPISGHATLYWYQQILGQGPKLLIQFQNNGVVDDSQLPKDRFSAERLKGVDSTLKIQPAKLEDSAVYLCASSLRRDSSYNEQFFGPGTRLTVL.

A few counts support this clone. The chain employs TRBV2 and TRBJ2-1, with TRBD1 as a possible D gene (6 bases). From germline, CDR1 is SNHLY and CDR2 FYNNEI. The CDR3 extends over 12 amino acids. The germline V and J ends were trimmed by 6 bases and 10 bases, with 13 bases remaining between them. This CDR3 is CASSAGVGEQFF. CDR3 in DNA: TGTGCCAGCAGCGCAGGGGTTGGGGAGCAGTTCTTC.

The genes are TRBV5-1 and TRBJ1-1, with 7 bases matching TRBD1. The trim removed 0 bases at V and 5 bases at J, leaving 7 bases unmatched. The CDR3 totals 15 residues. Germline loops: CDR1 SGHRS, CDR2 YFSETQ. CDR3 residues: CASSLEGAEGTEAFF. Written as DNA, the CDR3 is TGCGCCAGCAGCTTGGAGGGGGCCGAGGGGACTGAAGCTTTCTTT.

The gene calls are TRBV28 and TRBJ1-2; TRBD1 aligns across 9 bases. V lost 4 bases and J lost 3; bases outside the gene matches: 12. The CDR3 runs 17 residues. Germline V gene data show CDR1 as MDHEN and CDR2 as SYDVKM. The CDR3 here is CASSWGQGRFRHYGYTF. The CDR3 bases are TGTGCCAGCAGTTGGGGACAGGGTAGGTTCCGACACTATGGCTACACCTTC.

V gene TRBV29-1 combines with J gene TRBJ1-4; D gene unclear. Trimming took 5 bases from V and 6 from J, leaving 16 bases between them. CDR3 length equals 14 residues. CDR1 and CDR2 (germline): SQVTM, ANQGSEA. CDR3 sequence (DNA): TGCAGCGTTAGAGTAGAATTGGCGGATGAAAAACTGTTTTTT. Translated, it gives CSVRVELADEKLFF.

The chain links TRBV19 to TRBJ1-2; D gene uncertain. In germline, CDR1 is LNHDA, CDR2 SQIVND (reference sequence). The ends were cut back, 11 bases at V and 8 bases at J, with 18 bases in the middle. The CDR3 extends over 12 amino acids. The CDR3 loop reads CASSSVYGGYTF. The DNA of the CDR3 is TGTGCCTCTAGCTCGGTATATGGAGGCTACACCTTC.

The J gene is TRBJ1-2, the V gene TRBV19; D gene ambiguous. The germline gives CDR1 LNHDA, CDR2 SQIVND (reference sequence). The CDR3 length is 16 residues. The V gene lost 1 base and the J gene lost 4 bases, with 16 bases spanning the gap. In nucleotides, the CDR3 is TGTGCCAGTAGTATAGGGTTGGCAGGAAGCTTCTATGGCTACACCTTC. It specifies CASSIGLAGSFYGYTF.

This clone was seen just once. V usage is TRBV6-5 and J usage is TRBJ1-1, with D hard to call. The V and J ends lost 8 bases and 11 bases respectively, with 15 bases between them. The CDR3 has 11 amino acids. Germline values: CDR1 MNHEY, CDR2 SVGAGI. The CDR3 spells CASSWEGAAFF. The CDR3 nucleotides are TGTGCCAGCTCCTGGGAGGGAGCGGCTTTCTTT.

A few counts support this clone. The V gene is TRBV3-1 (or the pseudogene TRBV3-2), the J gene TRBJ2-6; D is ambiguous. Per germline, CDR1 LGHDT and CDR2 YNNKEL (reference sequence). The CDR3 is made up of 14 amino acids. Deletions cut 2 bases from V and 1 base from J, with 3 bases between. Written as DNA, the CDR3 is TGTGCCAGCAGCCAACGGTCTGGGGCCAACGTCCTGACTTTC. Translated: CASSQRSGANVLTF.

A single count supports this clone. This chain uses TRBV28 with TRBJ2-1; 10 nucleotides match TRBD2. The CDR3 is 16 residues long. V was pared by 6 bases and J by 2 bases, with 7 bases of the junction left unmatched. Per the germline V gene, CDR1 is MDHEN and CDR2 is SYDVKM. This CDR3 is CASRTLAGPTYNEQFF. The CDR3 DNA follows: TGTGCCAGCAGAACACTAGCGGGGCCGACCTACAATGAGCAGTTCTTC.

The chain employs TRBV28 and TRBJ2-7; TRBD1 is a possible D gene (6 bases). The CDR3 loop spans 18 amino acids. V was shortened by 6 bases and J by 1 base, with 25 bases between the two germline ends. Germline V gives CDR1 MDHEN, CDR2 SYDVKM. This CDR3 is CASSLYGTQGRGSYEQYF. DNA for the CDR3: TGTGCCAGCAGCCTTTATGGGACACAGGGAAGGGGGTCCTACGAGCAGTACTTC.

This clone was detected only once. The J gene is TRBJ2-1, the V gene TRBV12-3 or TRBV12-4; D gene unclear. The CDR3 has 12 amino acids. Trimming left V 6 bases short and J 6 bases short, with 9 bases between. The CDR3 nucleotides read TGTGCCAGCAGCTCCTACCCCAATGAGCAGTTCTTC. Its protein is CASSSYPNEQFF.

The chain carries TRBV6-1 and TRBJ1-2; 9 bases align to TRBD1. The CDR3 loop spans 15 amino acids. CDR1 and CDR2 from the germline V gene are MNHNS and SASEGT. V trimming: 1 base; J trimming: 4 bases; junction bases outside the gene matches: 4. The CDR3 DNA reads as TGTGCCAGCAGTGAAGTCTTGGACAGGGGCTATGGCTACACCTTC. Protein: CASSEVLDRGYGYTF.

The chain combines TRBV4-1 with TRBJ2-6, with 8 positions matching TRBD1. Trimming at V came to 4 bases and at J to 0 bases, leaving 5 bases not matched to a gene. The CDR3 runs to 17 residues. Germline V gene sequence: CDR1 MGHRA, CDR2 YSYEKL. The CDR3 protein is CASSPGDRNSGANVLTF. In DNA form, the CDR3 reads TGCGCCAGCAGCCCTGGGGACAGGAACTCTGGGGCCAACGTCCTGACTTTC.

The V call is TRBV28, the J call TRBJ2-5; 7 bases fit TRBD1. V dropped 6 bases and J dropped 2; count of bases not matched to a gene: 9. CDR1 is MDHEN, CDR2 SYDVKM, per germline. There are 15 residues in the CDR3. In nucleotides, the CDR3 is TGTGCCAGCAGCGCCCGGACAGGCCCTCAAGAGACCCAGTACTTC. It translates to CASSARTGPQETQYF.

V and J are TRBV10-1 and TRBJ2-1, with 9 bases fitting TRBD1. CDR1 and CDR2 (germline): WNHNN, SYGVQD (reference sequence). The CDR3 runs to 15 residues. Germline trimming cut 0 bases from V and 4 bases from J; bases unmatched to any gene: 1. CDR3 DNA sequence: TGCGCCAGCAGTGAGTCGGGACAGGGTTACAATGAGCAGTTCTTC. Translation: CASSESGQGYNEQFF.

The chain employs TRBV18 and TRBJ2-2; weak D call: TRBD2 (6 bases). V lost 1 base, J lost 3 bases, and 15 bases lay in between. The CDR3 spans 17 residues. CDR1 is KGHSH, CDR2 LQKENI, per germline. The CDR3 is CASSPQGGGSYTGELFF. CDR3 in DNA: TGTGCCAGCTCACCACAGGGAGGAGGGAGTTACACCGGGGAGCTGTTTTTT.